The 17 T cell receptor beta chains listed next were all sequenced from one sample in a study of CD8 T cells in ankylosing spondylitis (dated by TCRdb to 2017 to 2019). Library creation used 5' RACE. TCRdb names Illumina HiSeq 2500 as the instrument used. The public reads were reanalyzed by TCRdb: fastp trimming at Q25, MiXCR alignment, in-frame beta chains only. Every entry covers one CDR3 protein and lists the most common genes and DNA from its rows. The sample has some 840,000 distinct CDR3 sequences on record, around 11% of them singletons. The ten most abundant clones make up 0.51% of the sample. Their antigens are not known. Results and caveats for the whole study, not just this receptor: Blood from ankylosing spondylitis patients appeared to be characterized by a TCR beta motif made up of seven or eight highly homologous amino acid variants.

Specimen: blood, either unsorted or a sorted T cell fraction (not recorded which). These TCRs come from a male donor with ankylosing spondylitis.

V is TRBV20-1 and J is TRBJ2-7; possible D gene TRBD2, 5 bases. V was cut by 1 base and J by 2 bases, with 12 bases left in between. CDR1 is DFQATT, CDR2 SNEGSKA, per germline (reference sequence). The CDR3 extends over 14 amino acids. Here the CDR3 DNA reads TGCAGTGCTAGAGTGGCACGGAGGACCTACGAGCAGTACTTC. Translated: CSARVARRTYEQYF.

This chain links TRBV10-1 with TRBJ2-1; weak D call: TRBD2 (5 bases). V lost 6 bases and J 6 bases, leaving 21 bases between the germline ends. This CDR3 spans 16 amino acids. Germline V gives CDR1 WNHNN, CDR2 SYGVQD (reference sequence). CDR3: CASRKGYLTRGNEQFF. The CDR3 bases are TGCGCCAGCAGGAAAGGATACTTGACTCGGGGCAATGAGCAGTTCTTC.

V is TRBV4-3 and J is TRBJ2-7, with TRBD2 identical over 9 bases. The CDR3 extends over 17 amino acids. Germline trimming cut 2 bases from V and 3 bases from J; bases unmatched to any gene: 11. In germline, CDR1 is LGHNA, CDR2 YSLEER. The CDR3 region is CASSQKSSGTAVYEQYF. CDR3 nucleotide sequence: TGCGCCAGCAGCCAAAAATCTAGCGGGACCGCGGTCTACGAGCAGTACTTC.

This clonotype was counted a few times. This chain uses TRBV28 with TRBJ2-1; D is perhaps TRBD1 (6 bases). This CDR3 spans 16 amino acids. V lost 8 bases and J lost 0, with 17 bases in between. CDR1 and CDR2 from the germline V gene are MDHEN and SYDVKM. This chain's CDR3 is CASESRTASSYNEQFF. CDR3 DNA sequence: TGTGCCAGCGAGAGTCGGACAGCGAGCTCCTACAATGAGCAGTTCTTC. Based on the CDR3 plus reference TRBV28 and TRBJ2-1, the full variable domain is DVKVTQSSRYLVKRTGEKVFLECVQDMDHENMFWYRQDPGLGLRLIYFSYDVKMKEKGDIPEGYSVSREKKERFSLILESASTNQTSMYLCASESRTASSYNEQFFGPGTRLTVL.

The sample holds a few counts of this clonotype. Written as DNA, the CDR3 is TGTGCCAGCAGCTTGGCCGTCCACGCCTCTAACTATGGCTACACCTTC. Its protein product is CASSLAVHASNYGYTF. V gene TRBV5-5 combines with J gene TRBJ1-2; D gene unclear. Per germline, CDR1 SGHKS and CDR2 YYEKEE (reference sequence). The CDR3 is 16 residues long. V was pared by 0 bases and J by 0 bases, with 12 bases between.

This sequence joins TRBV19 and TRBJ1-1; D unclear. The CDR3 contains 13 residues. V was cut by 3 bases and J by 3 bases, with 8 bases left in between. Germline CDR1 LNHDA, CDR2 SQIVND (reference sequence). CDR3 sequence (DNA): TGTGCCAGTAGTATTGGGCGACACACTGAAGCTTTCTTT. This codes for CASSIGRHTEAFF.

This clonotype was observed many times. The chain has TRBV29-1 and TRBJ2-1; possible D gene TRBD2, 5 bases. The CDR3 has 13 amino acids. With 4 bases removed from V and 4 bases from J, the gap between germline ends came to 11 bases. Germline assignment: CDR1 SQVTM and CDR2 ANQGSEA. Here the CDR3 DNA reads TGCAGCGTTGGGACTGACCCATACAATGAGCAGTTCTTC. It translates to CSVGTDPYNEQFF.

This clonotype turned up a few times. V usage is TRBV6-5 and J usage is TRBJ1-6; tentatively, D is TRBD1 (6 bases). CDR1 MNHEY and CDR2 SVGAGI come from the germline V gene. This CDR3 is 13 amino acids long. Trimming removed 4 bases at V and 10 bases at J, with 11 bases between. The CDR3 region is CASSLNRDSPLHF. For the CDR3, the DNA is TGTGCCAGCAGTTTGAACAGGGACTCACCCCTCCACTTT.

This clonotype appeared many times. The chain couples TRBV29-1 to TRBJ2-3; D gene ambiguous. Germline CDR1 reads SQVTM; CDR2 reads ANQGSEA. This CDR3 has 13 residues. The CDR3 bases are TGCACCCATAGGGCACCGAGCACAGATACGCAGTATTTT. Translated, it gives CTHRAPSTDTQYF.

The chain carries TRBV6-1 and TRBJ2-1; 7 positions match TRBD2. Trimming cost V 6 bases and J 4 bases; bases outside gene matches: 12. The CDR3 consists of 16 residues. Germline-derived CDR1 and CDR2 are MNHNS and SASEGT. The CDR3 sequence is CASRRTKRGLYNEQFF. The CDR3 DNA is TGTGCCAGCAGGCGTACAAAGCGGGGACTTTACAATGAGCAGTTCTTC.

This clonotype was observed a handful of times. J is TRBJ1-4 and V is TRBV20-1; 8 bases fit TRBD1. Germline CDR1 is DFQATT and CDR2 is SNEGSKA (reference sequence). CDR3 length equals 14 residues. CDR3 residues: CSVSRTGSREKLFF. The CDR3 coding sequence is TGCAGCGTTAGCCGGACAGGGAGTAGGGAGAAACTGTTTTTT.

This clonotype was recorded a few times. This chain uses TRBV4-2 with TRBJ2-7; D remains unclear. V was pared by 1 base and J by 0 bases, with 10 bases between. This CDR3 comprises 15 residues. Germline V gene sequence: CDR1 LGHNA, CDR2 YNFKEQ. The CDR3 DNA is TGTGCCAGCAGCCAAGGTAACCCCGACTCCTACGAGCAGTACTTC. Protein: CASSQGNPDSYEQYF.

The rearrangement joins TRBV5-1 to TRBJ2-1; D call uncertain. Germline CDR1 is SGHRS and CDR2 is YFSETQ. V lost 5 bases, J lost 9 bases, and 12 bases lay in between. This CDR3 is 12 amino acids long. The CDR3 coding sequence is TGCGCCAGCAGTATTACTCCCAGTGAGCAGTTCTTC. It translates to CASSITPSEQFF.

Only a few counts were recorded for this clonotype. This chain uses TRBV12-3 or TRBV12-4 with TRBJ1-5; D gene ambiguous. The CDR3 is 13 amino acids. Trimming stripped 5 bases from V and 5 bases from J, with 10 bases between. The chain's CDR3 is CASSLSAYQPQHF. DNA of the CDR3: TGTGCCAGCAGTCTATCTGCATATCAGCCCCAGCATTTT.

Here the CDR3 DNA reads TGCGCCAGCAGATGGGCCAATCAAGAGACCCAGTACTTC. Its protein is CASRWANQETQYF. This rearrangement joins TRBV5-1 to TRBJ2-5; no definite D call. CDR1 and CDR2 from the germline V gene are SGHRS and YFSETQ. The V end lost 5 bases, the J end lost 2 bases, and 10 bases lay between the germline ends. The length of the CDR3 is 13 residues.

The table lists this clonotype with a few counts. The gene calls are TRBV27 and TRBJ2-4, with 8 bases identical to TRBD1. Germline CDR1 reads MNHEY; CDR2 reads SMNVEV (reference sequence). After removal of 6 bases from V and 6 bases from J, the junction contained 13 bases not matched to a gene. This CDR3 has 16 residues. The CDR3 DNA is TGTGCCAGCAGCCCCCAGGGGGCGCATGGACGAAACATTCAGTACTTC. Protein: CASSPQGAHGRNIQYF.

V gene TRBV18 combines with J gene TRBJ1-5; 9 bases match TRBD1. After removal of 3 bases from V and 7 bases from J, the junction contained 7 bases not matched to a gene. The CDR3 extends over 15 amino acids. CDR1 is KGHSH and CDR2 is LQKENI in the germline V gene. The CDR3, as DNA: TGTGCCAGCTCACCCACAGGGGGCGGCGTGCAGCCCCAGCATTTT. Its protein product is CASSPTGGGVQPQHF. The full variable domain, completed using reference TRBV18 and TRBJ1-5, is NAGVMQNPRHLVRRRGQEARLRCSPMKGHSHVYWYRQLPEEGLKFMVYLQKENIIDESGMPKERFSAEFPKEGPSILRIQQVVRGDSAAYFCASSPTGGGVQPQHFGDGTRLSIL.